Ten or more counts support the clone carrying this TCR beta chain. Its antigen remains unknown. The data are from a study of T cells in Graves' hyperthyroidism and ophthalmopathy. Points from the study as a whole: Clonotypes that were expanded in thyroid above 0.001 mostly appeared in blood too.

Researchers took RNA transcripts and amplified the TCR beta CDR3 regions from them. First-round RT-PCR of the TCR CDR3 relied on the HTBI primer set. TCRdb re-analysed the multiplex PCR reads in MiXCR, keeping a single row per CDR3 protein. The table lists approximately 530,000 distinct CDR3 sequences, roughly 21% of them singletons, with about 45% in the top ten. V was pared by 2 bases and J by 6 bases, with 15 bases between. Per germline, CDR1 SGHDT and CDR2 YYEEEE. CDR3 size: 15 residues. Clinical Activity Scores of at least 3, NOSPECS grades of at least 4 and durations under 3 months characterized ophthalmopathy patients.

The rearrangement uses TRBV5-6 and TRBJ2-1; D gene uncertain. Sequenced input: blood. The clonotype was recovered from a middle-aged man with Graves' ophthalmopathy. The CDR3: CASSLAGPSANEQFF. The DNA of the CDR3 is TGTGCCAGCAGCTTAGCCGGACCCTCGGCCAATGAGCAGTTCTTC.